The 9 T cell receptor beta chains reported below all come from one sample, sequenced in a study of OX40 agonist ivuxolimab in advanced cancers. Clones were read by immunoSEQ multiplex PCR, and TCRdb kept only the in-frame ones, dropping some. The table shows about 62,000 clones, with approximately 85% occurring only once. Specimen: CD4+ or CD8+ T cells sorted from blood, collected in a trial of the OX40 agonist ivuxolimab. These receptors originate from an adult with an advanced solid tumor such as melanoma, head and neck, liver or kidney cancer.

This sequence joins TRBV11-2 and TRBJ2-7; no clear D gene. CDR3 length equals 13 residues. Trimming stripped 5 bases from V and 3 bases from J, with 11 bases between. The germline gives CDR1 SGHAT, CDR2 FQNNGV. The DNA of the CDR3 is TGTGCCAGCAGCCCAATGACAAACTACGAGCAGTACTTC. It encodes CASSPMTNYEQYF. Full variable domain (outside the CDR3, taken from reference TRBV11-2 and TRBJ2-7): EAGVAQSPRYKIIEKRQSVAFWCNPISGHATLYWYQQILGQGPKLLIQFQNNGVVDDSQLPKDRFSAERLKGVDSTLKIQPAKLEDSAVYLCASSPMTNYEQYFGPGTRLTVT.

This clone was recorded a few times. V gene TRBV4-3 combines with J gene TRBJ2-7; either TRBD1 or TRBD2 may supply D (5 bases each). This CDR3 has 16 amino acids. Trimming cost V 8 bases and J 1 base, with 21 bases left between them. The germline V gene has CDR1 LGHNA and CDR2 YSLEER. This chain's CDR3 is CASARGVAGSSYEQYF. The CDR3 DNA reads TGCGCCAGCGCCCGTGGGGTGGCAGGGAGTTCCTACGAGCAGTACTTC.

This rearrangement joins TRBV2 to TRBJ2-7; possible D gene TRBD1, 5 bases. The V and J ends lost 5 bases and 3 bases respectively, with 14 bases between them. The CDR3 runs 14 residues. The germline V gene has CDR1 SNHLY and CDR2 FYNNEI. Here the CDR3 reads CASSPRQINYEQYF. In DNA form, the CDR3 reads TGTGCCAGCAGTCCACGACAGATAAACTACGAGCAGTACTTC.

Comments on this clone: Additional DNA sequences in this sample encode the identical CDR3. The rearrangement links TRBV5-6 to TRBJ1-5; weak D call: TRBD1 (6 bases). The CDR3 is 14 amino acids. V lost 3 bases and J lost 4, with 11 bases in between. Germline V lookup: CDR1 SGHDT, CDR2 YYEEEE. CDR3: CASSYPGENQPQHF. As DNA, the CDR3 is TGTGCCAGCAGCTATCCAGGGGAGAATCAGCCCCAGCATTTT.

The chain has TRBV7-9 and TRBJ2-3, with no clear D. V was clipped by 5 bases and J by 4 bases, with 10 bases between them. CDR3 length: 13 residues. CDR1 and CDR2 (germline): SEHNR, FQNEAQ (reference sequence). The CDR3 is CASSPQASDTQYF. The CDR3 region has the DNA TGTGCCAGCAGCCCCCAGGCCTCAGATACGCAGTATTTT.

The chain recombines TRBV5-4 with TRBJ2-1; D is perhaps TRBD2 (6 bases). The CDR3 is 17 residues long. CDR1 and CDR2 from the germline V gene are SGHNT and YYREEE (reference sequence). V was clipped by 2 bases and J by 0 bases, with 15 bases between them. The CDR3 nucleotides are TGTGCCAGCAGCTTTAGCGGTTTTAGAAGCTCCTACAATGAGCAGTTCTTC. This gives the protein CASSFSGFRSSYNEQFF.

The chain is built from TRBV7-2 and TRBJ2-7; 8 bases match TRBD2. Germline V gene data show CDR1 as SGHTA and CDR2 as FQGNSA. This CDR3 is 13 amino acids long. V gave up 4 bases and J gave up 6 bases; unmatched junction bases: 5. CDR3 amino acids: CASSSGGDPEQYF. CDR3 nucleotides: TGTGCCAGCAGCTCCGGGGGGGATCCCGAGCAGTACTTC.

The chain has TRBV14 and TRBJ2-3; D not certain. With 2 bases removed from V and 5 bases from J, the gap between germline ends came to 17 bases. The CDR3 runs to 16 residues. CDR1 and CDR2 from the germline V gene are SGHDN and FVKESK. The DNA of the CDR3 is TGTGCCAGCAGCCAATTTGTAGGATATCGCCTAGATACGCAGTATTTT. Translation gives CASSQFVGYRLDTQYF.

V and J are TRBV15 and TRBJ1-5; TRBD1 matches 11 bases. The germline V gene has CDR1 LNHNV and CDR2 YYDKDF (reference sequence). The V segment lost 0 bases and the J segment 9 bases; nucleotides outside the gene matches: 4. The CDR3 consists of 15 residues. CDR3 nucleotides: TGTGCCACCAGCAGAGATAGGGACAGGGGGACGCCCCAGCATTTT. Protein product: CATSRDRDRGTPQHF. The variable domain in full, with the rest retrieved from reference TRBV15 and TRBJ1-5, is DAMVIQNPRYQVTQFGKPVTLSCSQTLNHNVMYWYQQKSSQAPKLLFHYYDKDFNNEADTPDNFQSRRPNTSFCFLDIRSPGLGDTAMYLCATSRDRDRGTPQHFGDGTRLSIL.